This T cell receptor beta chain appears in the sequencing data of a study of shared clonotypes between healthy human individuals. Execution of the assay was at deep level. The assay was immunoSEQ multiplex PCR, and TCRdb's table has in-frame clones only and misses some. The sample has approximately 1.4 million clones, 98% seen once; the top ten hold 0.4% to 0.45%. This clone was seen a single time. The antigen is unknown. V trimming: 0 bases; J trimming: 6 bases; junction bases outside the gene matches: 9. This CDR3 region has 17 residues. CDR1 is LGHNA, CDR2 YSLEER, per germline. Study conclusions and caveats: The naive CD4 repertoires of a few donors were compared, and roughly 5.1% of clonotypes were shared. Relative to clonotypes present in all four donors, those not shared had lower generation probabilities.

This chain links TRBV4-3 with TRBJ2-3; 10 bases fit TRBD2. Specimen: naive CD4+ T cells sorted from blood. The subset is: CD45RA+ positively selected. The source is a man between 25 and 39 years old in good health. CDR3 nucleotides: TGCGCCAGCAGCCAAGACCTAGCGGGGGACGCGGTGGATACGCAGTATTTT. This translates into CASSQDLAGDAVDTQYF.